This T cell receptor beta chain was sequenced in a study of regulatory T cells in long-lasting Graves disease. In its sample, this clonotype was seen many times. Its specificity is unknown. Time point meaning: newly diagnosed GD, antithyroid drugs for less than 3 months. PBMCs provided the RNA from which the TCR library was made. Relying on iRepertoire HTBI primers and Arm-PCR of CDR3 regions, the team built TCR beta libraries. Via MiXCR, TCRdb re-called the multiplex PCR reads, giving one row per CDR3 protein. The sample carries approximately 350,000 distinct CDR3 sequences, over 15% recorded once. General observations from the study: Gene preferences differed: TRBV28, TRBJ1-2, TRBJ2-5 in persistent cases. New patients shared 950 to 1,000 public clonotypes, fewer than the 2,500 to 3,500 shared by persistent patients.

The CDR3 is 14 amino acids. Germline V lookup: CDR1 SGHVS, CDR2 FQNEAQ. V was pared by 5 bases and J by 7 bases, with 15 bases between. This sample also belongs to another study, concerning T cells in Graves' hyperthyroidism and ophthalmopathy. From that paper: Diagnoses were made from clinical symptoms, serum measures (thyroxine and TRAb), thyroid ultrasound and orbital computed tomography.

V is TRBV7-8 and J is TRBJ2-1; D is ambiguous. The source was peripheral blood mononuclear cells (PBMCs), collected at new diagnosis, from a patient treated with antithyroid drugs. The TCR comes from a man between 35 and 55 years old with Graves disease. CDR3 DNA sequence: TGTGCCAGCAGCAGAGGCCCTGAACCTAATGAGCAGTTCTTC. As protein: CASSRGPEPNEQFF.